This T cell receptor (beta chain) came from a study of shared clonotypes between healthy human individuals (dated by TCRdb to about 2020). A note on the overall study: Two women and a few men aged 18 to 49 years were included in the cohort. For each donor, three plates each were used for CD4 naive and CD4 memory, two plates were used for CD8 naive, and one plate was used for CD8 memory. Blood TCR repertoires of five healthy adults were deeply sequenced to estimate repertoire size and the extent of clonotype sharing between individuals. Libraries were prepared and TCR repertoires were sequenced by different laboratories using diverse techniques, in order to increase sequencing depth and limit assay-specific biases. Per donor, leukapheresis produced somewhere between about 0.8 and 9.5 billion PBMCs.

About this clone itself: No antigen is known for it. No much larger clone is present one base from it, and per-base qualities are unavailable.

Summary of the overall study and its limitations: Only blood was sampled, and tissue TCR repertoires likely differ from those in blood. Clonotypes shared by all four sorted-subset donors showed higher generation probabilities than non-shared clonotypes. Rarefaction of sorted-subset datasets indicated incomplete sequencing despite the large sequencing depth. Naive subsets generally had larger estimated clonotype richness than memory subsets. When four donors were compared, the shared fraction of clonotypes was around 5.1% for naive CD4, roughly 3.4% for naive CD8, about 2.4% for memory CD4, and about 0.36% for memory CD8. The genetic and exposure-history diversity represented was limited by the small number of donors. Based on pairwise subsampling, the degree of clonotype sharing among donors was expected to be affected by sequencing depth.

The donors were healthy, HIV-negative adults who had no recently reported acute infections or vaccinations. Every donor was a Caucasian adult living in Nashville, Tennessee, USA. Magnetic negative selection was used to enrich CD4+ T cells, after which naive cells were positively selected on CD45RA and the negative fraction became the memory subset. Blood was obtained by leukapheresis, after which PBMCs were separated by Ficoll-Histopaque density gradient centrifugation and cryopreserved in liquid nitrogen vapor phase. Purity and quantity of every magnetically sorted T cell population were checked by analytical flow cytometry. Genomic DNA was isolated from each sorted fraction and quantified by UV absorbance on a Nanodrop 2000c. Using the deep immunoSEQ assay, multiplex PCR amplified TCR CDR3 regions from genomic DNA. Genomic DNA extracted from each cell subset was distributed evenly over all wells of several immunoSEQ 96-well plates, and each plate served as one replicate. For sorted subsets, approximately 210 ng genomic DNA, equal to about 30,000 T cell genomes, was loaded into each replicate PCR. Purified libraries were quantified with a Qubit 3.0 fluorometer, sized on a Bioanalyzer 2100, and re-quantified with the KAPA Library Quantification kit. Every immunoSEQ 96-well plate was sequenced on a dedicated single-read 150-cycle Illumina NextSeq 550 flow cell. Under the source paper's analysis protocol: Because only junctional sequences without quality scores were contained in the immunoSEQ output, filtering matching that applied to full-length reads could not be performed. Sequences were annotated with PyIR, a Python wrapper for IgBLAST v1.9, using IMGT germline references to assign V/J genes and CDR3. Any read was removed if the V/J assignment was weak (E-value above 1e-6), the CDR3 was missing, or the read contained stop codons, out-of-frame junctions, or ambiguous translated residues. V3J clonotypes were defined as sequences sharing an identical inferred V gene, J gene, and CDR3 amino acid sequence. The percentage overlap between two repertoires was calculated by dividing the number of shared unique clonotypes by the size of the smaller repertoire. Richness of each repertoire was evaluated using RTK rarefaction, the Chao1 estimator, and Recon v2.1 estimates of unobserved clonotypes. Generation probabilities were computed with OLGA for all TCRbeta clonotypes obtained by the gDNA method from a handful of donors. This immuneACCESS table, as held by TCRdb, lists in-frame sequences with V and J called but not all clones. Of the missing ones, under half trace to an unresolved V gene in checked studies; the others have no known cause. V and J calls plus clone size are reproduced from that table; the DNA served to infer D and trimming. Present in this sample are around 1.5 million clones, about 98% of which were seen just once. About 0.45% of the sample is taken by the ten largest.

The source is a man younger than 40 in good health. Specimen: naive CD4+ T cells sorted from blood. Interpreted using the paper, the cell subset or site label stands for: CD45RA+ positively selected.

The CDR3 is CASSRTGGNEQFF. The DNA is as follows: TGTGCCAGCAGCCGGACAGGGGGGAATGAGCAGTTCTTC. The sequence joins TRBV28 to TRBJ2-1; TRBD1 lines up with 10 middle nucleotides. Taken from the germline V gene, the CDR1 and CDR2 loops are MDHEN and SYDVKM. The CDR3 spans 13 residues, from the cysteine through the phenylalanine. The entry retains the CDR3 DNA only, 39 bases that are in frame from base 1. V has 6 bases trimmed and J has 7 bases trimmed; junction bases matching no gene number 3.